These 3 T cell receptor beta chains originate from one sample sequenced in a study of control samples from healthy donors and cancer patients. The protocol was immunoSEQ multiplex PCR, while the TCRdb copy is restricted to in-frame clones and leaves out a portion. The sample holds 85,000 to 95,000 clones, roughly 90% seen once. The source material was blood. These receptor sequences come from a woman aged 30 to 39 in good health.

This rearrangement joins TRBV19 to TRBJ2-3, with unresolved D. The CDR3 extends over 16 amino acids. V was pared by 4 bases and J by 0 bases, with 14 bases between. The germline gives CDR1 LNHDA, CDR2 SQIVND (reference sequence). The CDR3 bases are TGTGCCAGTAGTACAGCACTTCACACTAGCACAGATACGCAGTATTTT. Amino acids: CASSTALHTSTDTQYF.

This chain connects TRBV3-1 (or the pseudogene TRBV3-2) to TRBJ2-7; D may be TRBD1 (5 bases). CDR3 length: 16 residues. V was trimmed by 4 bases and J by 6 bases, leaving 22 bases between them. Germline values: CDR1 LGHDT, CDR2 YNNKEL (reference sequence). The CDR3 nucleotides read TGTGCCAGCAGCCTTAGCTGGGATACAAGGGGTTCCGAGCAGTACTTC. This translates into CASSLSWDTRGSEQYF.

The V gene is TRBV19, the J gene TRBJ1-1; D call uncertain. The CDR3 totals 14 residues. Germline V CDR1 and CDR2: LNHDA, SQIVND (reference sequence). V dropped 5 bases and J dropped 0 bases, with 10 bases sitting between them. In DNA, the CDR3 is TGTGCCAGTAGTCCGAGACGGTTGAACACTGAAGCTTTCTTT. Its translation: CASSPRRLNTEAFF.